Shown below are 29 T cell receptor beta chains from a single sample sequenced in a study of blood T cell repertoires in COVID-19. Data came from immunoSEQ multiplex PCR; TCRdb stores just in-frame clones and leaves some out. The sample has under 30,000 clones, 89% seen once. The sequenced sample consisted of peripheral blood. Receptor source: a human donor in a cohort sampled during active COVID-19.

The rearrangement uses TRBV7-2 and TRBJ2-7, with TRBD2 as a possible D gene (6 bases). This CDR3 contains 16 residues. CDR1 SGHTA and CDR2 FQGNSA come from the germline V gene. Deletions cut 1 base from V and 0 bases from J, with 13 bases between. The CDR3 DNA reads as TGTGCCAGCAGCTTAGAGTTCGGGGGTAGCTCCTACGAGCAGTACTTC. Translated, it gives CASSLEFGGSSYEQYF.

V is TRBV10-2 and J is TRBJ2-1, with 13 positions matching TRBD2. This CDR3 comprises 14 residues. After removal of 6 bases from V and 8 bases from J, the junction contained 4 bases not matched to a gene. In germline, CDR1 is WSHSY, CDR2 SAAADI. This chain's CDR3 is CASRGLAGVYEQFF. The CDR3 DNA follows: TGCGCCAGCAGAGGACTAGCGGGAGTCTATGAGCAGTTCTTC.

CDR3 DNA: TGTGCCAGCGGAGCGGGGTCATACGAGCAGTACTTC. It is translated as CASGAGSYEQYF. This chain links TRBV7-2 with TRBJ2-7, with 7 nucleotides matching TRBD2. Germline V CDR1 and CDR2: SGHTA, FQGNSA. The CDR3 runs to 12 residues. V was clipped by 8 bases and J by 4 bases; unmatched bases: 5.

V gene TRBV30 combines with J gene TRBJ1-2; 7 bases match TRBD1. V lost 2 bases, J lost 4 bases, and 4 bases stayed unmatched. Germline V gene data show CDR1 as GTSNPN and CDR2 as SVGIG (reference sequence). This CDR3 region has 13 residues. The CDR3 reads CAWSRGQFYGYTF. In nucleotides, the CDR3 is TGTGCCTGGAGTAGGGGACAGTTCTATGGCTACACCTTC.

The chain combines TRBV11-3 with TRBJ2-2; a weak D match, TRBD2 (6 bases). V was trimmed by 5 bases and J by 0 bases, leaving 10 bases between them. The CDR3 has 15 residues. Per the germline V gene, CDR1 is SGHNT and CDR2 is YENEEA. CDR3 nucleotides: TGTGCCAGCAGCCTTGGCGGGGCGAACACCGGGGAGCTGTTTTTT. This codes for CASSLGGANTGELFF.

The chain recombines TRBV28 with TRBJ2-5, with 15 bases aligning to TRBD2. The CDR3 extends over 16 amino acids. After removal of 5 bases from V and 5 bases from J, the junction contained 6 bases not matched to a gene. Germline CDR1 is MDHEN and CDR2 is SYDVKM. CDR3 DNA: TGTGCCAGCAGTGGGGGGACTAGCGGGAGGAGGGAGACCCAGTACTTC. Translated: CASSGGTSGRRETQYF.

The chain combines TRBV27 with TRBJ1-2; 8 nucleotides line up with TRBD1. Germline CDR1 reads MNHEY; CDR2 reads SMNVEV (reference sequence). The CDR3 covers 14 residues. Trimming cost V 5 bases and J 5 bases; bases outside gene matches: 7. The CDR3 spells CASSRRQGIYGYTF. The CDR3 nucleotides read TGTGCCAGCAGTCGAAGACAGGGGATTTATGGCTACACCTTC.

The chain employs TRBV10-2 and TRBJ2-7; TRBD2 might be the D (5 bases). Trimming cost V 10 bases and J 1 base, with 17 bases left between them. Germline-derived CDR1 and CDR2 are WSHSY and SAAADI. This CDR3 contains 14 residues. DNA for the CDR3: TGCGCCACCCGGGCCGAGGGCCGATCCTACGAGCAGTACTTC. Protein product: CATRAEGRSYEQYF.

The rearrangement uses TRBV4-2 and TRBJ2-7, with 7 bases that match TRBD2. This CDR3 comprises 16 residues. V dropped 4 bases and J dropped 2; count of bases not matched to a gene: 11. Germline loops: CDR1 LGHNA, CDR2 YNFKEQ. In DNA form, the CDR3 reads TGTGCCAGCAGCCCGCGGAGCTGGGGGGGGACCTACGAGCAGTACTTC. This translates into CASSPRSWGGTYEQYF.

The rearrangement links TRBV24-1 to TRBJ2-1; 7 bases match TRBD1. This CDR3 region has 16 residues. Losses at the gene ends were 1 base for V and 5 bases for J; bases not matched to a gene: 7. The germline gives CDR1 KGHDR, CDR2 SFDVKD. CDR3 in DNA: TGTGCCACCAGTGATTTTATGGGGACAGTTAACAATGAGCAGTTCTTC. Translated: CATSDFMGTVNNEQFF.

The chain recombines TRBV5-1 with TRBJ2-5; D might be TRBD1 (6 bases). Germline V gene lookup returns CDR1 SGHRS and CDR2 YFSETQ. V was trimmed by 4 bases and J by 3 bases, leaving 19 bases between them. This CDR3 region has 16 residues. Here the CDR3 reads CASSPNGQILKETQYF. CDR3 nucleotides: TGCGCCAGCAGCCCAAACGGACAGATATTAAAAGAGACCCAGTACTTC.

The CDR3 sequence is CAISELAGVSYEQYF. In DNA, the CDR3 is TGTGCCATCAGTGAACTAGCGGGAGTGTCCTACGAGCAGTACTTC. The chain employs TRBV10-3 and TRBJ2-7; 11 bases match TRBD2. The CDR3 loop spans 15 amino acids. Germline lookup yields CDR1 ENHRY and CDR2 SYGVKD. The J segment lost 1 base and the V segment lost 3 bases, leaving 2 bases of the junction unmatched.

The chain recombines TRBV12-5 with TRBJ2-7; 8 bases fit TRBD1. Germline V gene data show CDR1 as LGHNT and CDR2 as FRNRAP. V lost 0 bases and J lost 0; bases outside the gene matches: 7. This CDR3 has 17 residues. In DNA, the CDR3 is TGTGCTAGTGGTTTGGTACCTGGGACAGGAGTCTCCTACGAGCAGTACTTC. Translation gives CASGLVPGTGVSYEQYF.

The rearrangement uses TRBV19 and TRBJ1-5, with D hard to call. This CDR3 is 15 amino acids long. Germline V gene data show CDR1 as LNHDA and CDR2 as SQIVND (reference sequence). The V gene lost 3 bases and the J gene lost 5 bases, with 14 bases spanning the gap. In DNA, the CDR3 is TGTGCCAGTAGTATGGGAAGCGGTCGAGATCAGCCCCAGCATTTT. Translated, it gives CASSMGSGRDQPQHF. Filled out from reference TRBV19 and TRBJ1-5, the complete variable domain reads DGGITQSPKYLFRKEGQNVTLSCEQNLNHDAMYWYRQDPGQGLRLIYYSQIVNDFQKGDIAEGYSVSREKKESFPLTVTSAQKNPTAFYLCASSMGSGRDQPQHFGDGTRLSIL.

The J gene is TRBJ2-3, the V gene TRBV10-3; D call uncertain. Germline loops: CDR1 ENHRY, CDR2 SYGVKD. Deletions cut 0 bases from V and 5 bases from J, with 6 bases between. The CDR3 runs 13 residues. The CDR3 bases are TGTGCCATCAGTGAGTCTTCGAGAGATACGCAGTATTTT. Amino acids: CAISESSRDTQYF.

Here the CDR3 reads CASRKGDSNQPQHF. The CDR3 bases are TGCGCCAGCAGGAAGGGGGATAGCAATCAGCCCCAGCATTTT. This chain links TRBV5-1 with TRBJ1-5, with TRBD1 as a possible D gene (6 bases). The CDR3 covers 14 residues. V lost 5 bases and J 0 bases, leaving 9 bases between the germline ends. CDR1 is SGHRS and CDR2 is YFSETQ in the germline V gene.

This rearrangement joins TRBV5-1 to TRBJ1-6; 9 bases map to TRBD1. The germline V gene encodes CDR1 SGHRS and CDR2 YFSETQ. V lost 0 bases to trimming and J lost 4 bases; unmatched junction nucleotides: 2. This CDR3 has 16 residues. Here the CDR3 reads CASSLEGTGYNSPLHF. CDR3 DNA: TGCGCCAGCAGCTTGGAGGGGACAGGGTATAATTCACCCCTCCACTTT.

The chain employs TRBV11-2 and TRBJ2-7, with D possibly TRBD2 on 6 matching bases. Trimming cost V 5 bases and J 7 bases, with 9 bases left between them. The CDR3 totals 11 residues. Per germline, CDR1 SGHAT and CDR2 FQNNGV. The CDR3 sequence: CASSRGVEQYF. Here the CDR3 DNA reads TGTGCCAGCAGCCGCGGGGTGGAGCAGTACTTC.

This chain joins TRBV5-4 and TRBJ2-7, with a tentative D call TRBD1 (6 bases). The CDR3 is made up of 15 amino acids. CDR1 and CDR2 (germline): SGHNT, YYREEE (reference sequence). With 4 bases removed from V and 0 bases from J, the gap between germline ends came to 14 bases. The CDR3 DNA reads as TGTGCCAGCAGCGACAGGAGGACAGTCTCCTACGAGCAGTACTTC. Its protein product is CASSDRRTVSYEQYF.

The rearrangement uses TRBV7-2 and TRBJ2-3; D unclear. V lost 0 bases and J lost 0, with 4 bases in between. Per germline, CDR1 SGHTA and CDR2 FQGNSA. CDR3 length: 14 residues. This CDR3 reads CASSLAYSTDTQYF. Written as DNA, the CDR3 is TGTGCCAGCAGCTTAGCTTATAGCACAGATACGCAGTATTTT.

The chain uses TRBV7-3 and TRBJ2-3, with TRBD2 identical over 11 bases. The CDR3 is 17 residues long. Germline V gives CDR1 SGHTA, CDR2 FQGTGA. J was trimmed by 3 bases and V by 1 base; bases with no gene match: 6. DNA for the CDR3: TGTGCCAGCAGCTTAAGGCTAGCGGGAGGTCAGACAGATACGCAGTATTTT. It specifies CASSLRLAGGQTDTQYF.

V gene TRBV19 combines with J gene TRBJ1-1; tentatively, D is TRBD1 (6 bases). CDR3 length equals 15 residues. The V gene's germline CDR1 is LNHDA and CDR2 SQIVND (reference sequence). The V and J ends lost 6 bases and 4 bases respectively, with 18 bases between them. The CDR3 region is CASSPTGFRSTEAFF. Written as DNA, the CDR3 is TGTGCCAGTAGCCCAACAGGGTTTCGGAGCACTGAAGCTTTCTTT.

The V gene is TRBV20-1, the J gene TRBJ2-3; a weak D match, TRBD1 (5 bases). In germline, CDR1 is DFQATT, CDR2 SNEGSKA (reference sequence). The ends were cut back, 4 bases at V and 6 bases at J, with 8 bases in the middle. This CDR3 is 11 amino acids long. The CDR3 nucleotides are TGCAGTGCTACACAGGATGATACGCAGTATTTT. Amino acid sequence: CSATQDDTQYF.

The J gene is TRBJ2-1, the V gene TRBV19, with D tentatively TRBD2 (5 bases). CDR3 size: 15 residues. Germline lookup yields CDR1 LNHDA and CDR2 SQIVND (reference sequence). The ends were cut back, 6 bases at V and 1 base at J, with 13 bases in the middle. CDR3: CASSIEAVSYNEQFF. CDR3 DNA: TGTGCCAGTAGCATTGAAGCGGTTTCCTACAATGAGCAGTTCTTC.

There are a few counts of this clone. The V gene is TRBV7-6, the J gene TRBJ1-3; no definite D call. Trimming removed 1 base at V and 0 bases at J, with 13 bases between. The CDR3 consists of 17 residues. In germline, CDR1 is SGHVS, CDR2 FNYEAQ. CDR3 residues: CASSLDPPGISGNTIYF. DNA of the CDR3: TGTGCCAGCAGCTTAGATCCCCCGGGGATCTCTGGAAACACCATATATTTT.

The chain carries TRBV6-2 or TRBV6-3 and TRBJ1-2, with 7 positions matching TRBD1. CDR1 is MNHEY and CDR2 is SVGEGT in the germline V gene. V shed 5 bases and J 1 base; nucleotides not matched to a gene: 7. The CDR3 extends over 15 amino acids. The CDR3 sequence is CASSAFGDSNYGYTF. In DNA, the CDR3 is TGTGCCAGCAGTGCCTTCGGGGACAGTAACTATGGCTACACCTTC.

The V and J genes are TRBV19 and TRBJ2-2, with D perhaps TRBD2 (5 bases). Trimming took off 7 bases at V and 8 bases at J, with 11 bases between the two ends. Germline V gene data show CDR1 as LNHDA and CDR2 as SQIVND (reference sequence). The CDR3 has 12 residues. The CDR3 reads CASISPGGELFF. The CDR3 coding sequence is TGTGCCAGTATCTCCCCGGGGGGGGAGCTGTTTTTT.

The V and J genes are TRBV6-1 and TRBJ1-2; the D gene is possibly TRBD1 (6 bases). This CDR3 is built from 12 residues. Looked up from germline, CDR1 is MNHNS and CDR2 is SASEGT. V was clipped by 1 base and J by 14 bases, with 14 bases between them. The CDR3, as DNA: TGTGCCAGCAGTGAAGAGGGGGGGGTTCAAACCTTC. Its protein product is CASSEEGGVQTF.

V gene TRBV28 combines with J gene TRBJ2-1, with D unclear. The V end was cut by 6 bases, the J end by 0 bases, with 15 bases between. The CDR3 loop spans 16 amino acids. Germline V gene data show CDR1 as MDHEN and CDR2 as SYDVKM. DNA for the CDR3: TGTGCCAGCAGCACCTTATACGAGAGCTCCTACAATGAGCAGTTCTTC. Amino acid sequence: CASSTLYESSYNEQFF.